Shown below are 25 T cell receptor beta chains from a single sample sequenced in a study of blood T cell repertoires in COVID-19. Data came from immunoSEQ multiplex PCR; TCRdb stores just in-frame clones and leaves some out. This table has roughly 300,000 clones, around 85% appearing once. The material sequenced was PBMCs or T cells enriched from blood (not recorded which). These receptors were collected from a woman in her thirties or forties with acute COVID-19.

The J gene is TRBJ2-3, the V gene TRBV19, with 10 bases fitting TRBD1. The V and J ends lost 9 bases and 9 bases, in that order; junction bases with no gene match: 12. CDR1 LNHDA and CDR2 SQIVND come from the germline V gene (reference sequence). CDR3 length: 14 amino acids. CDR3 sequence reads: CASRDGQGGSTQYF. The CDR3, as DNA: TGTGCCAGCCGGGATGGACAGGGGGGGAGCACGCAGTATTTT.

The V and J genes are TRBV4-3 and TRBJ2-3; 11 bases align to TRBD2. The CDR3 extends over 16 amino acids. The trim removed 0 bases at V and 2 bases at J, leaving 1 base unmatched. Per germline, CDR1 LGHNA and CDR2 YSLEER. The CDR3 nucleotides are TGCGCCAGCAGCCAAGATAGCGGGGGGGCCACAGATACGCAGTATTTT. Residues: CASSQDSGGATDTQYF.

This chain uses TRBV10-3 with TRBJ2-1, with D unresolved. Germline values: CDR1 ENHRY, CDR2 SYGVKD. The CDR3 consists of 13 residues. Trimming left V 0 bases short and J 7 bases short, with 7 bases between. CDR3 nucleotide sequence: TGTGCCATCAGTGAGTCGATCAGGAATGAGCAGTTCTTC. Its protein product is CAISESIRNEQFF.

The J gene is TRBJ2-7, the V gene TRBV7-8; 9 bases fit TRBD1. Germline lookup yields CDR1 SGHVS and CDR2 FQNEAQ. V lost 5 bases, J lost 4 bases, and 6 bases stayed unmatched. This CDR3 comprises 14 residues. The CDR3 DNA sequence: TGTGCCAGCAGCACCAGGGACAGGGTGTACGAGCAGTACTTC. It yields the protein CASSTRDRVYEQYF.

The chain employs TRBV5-1 and TRBJ1-2; D gene uncertain. The CDR3 loop spans 14 amino acids. Between the trimmed V and J ends, which lost 0 bases and 5 bases, there was a span of 11 bases. Germline assignment: CDR1 SGHRS and CDR2 YFSETQ. CDR3 amino acids: CASSLAWAGYGYTF. For the CDR3, the DNA is TGCGCCAGCAGCTTGGCGTGGGCCGGATATGGCTACACCTTC.

A single count supports this clone. The rearrangement joins TRBV6-4 to TRBJ1-2, with 7 nucleotides matching TRBD1. J gave up 0 bases and V 2 bases, and 15 bases lay outside the gene matches. Germline lookup yields CDR1 MRHNA and CDR2 SNTAGT. This CDR3 region has 19 residues. For the CDR3, the DNA is TGTGCCAGCAGTGACCCCAGGGGGGAGCAGGGGGGTACTAACTATGGCTACACCTTC. Translating it yields CASSDPRGEQGGTNYGYTF.

This clone occurred once. The chain is built from TRBV6-2 or TRBV6-3 and TRBJ2-3, with D possibly TRBD1 on 5 matching bases. V lost 5 bases and J 6 bases, leaving 24 bases between the germline ends. This CDR3 has 17 amino acids. Germline CDR1 MNHEY, CDR2 SVGEGT. The CDR3 protein is CASSRAPGWARWDTQYF. The CDR3 DNA reads TGTGCCAGCAGTAGGGCCCCAGGGTGGGCTCGCTGGGATACGCAGTATTTT.

This clone was counted once. The chain has TRBV15 and TRBJ1-4; D remains ambiguous. The germline V and J ends were trimmed by 2 bases and 3 bases, with 13 bases remaining between them. CDR3 length: 16 amino acids. Germline lookup yields CDR1 LNHNV and CDR2 YYDKDF (reference sequence). As DNA, the CDR3 is TGTGCCACCAGCAGACCGAGCAGGTCACCTAATGAAAAACTGTTTTTT. It translates to CATSRPSRSPNEKLFF. The full variable domain, its missing parts supplied by reference TRBV15 and TRBJ1-4, is DAMVIQNPRYQVTQFGKPVTLSCSQTLNHNVMYWYQQKSSQAPKLLFHYYDKDFNNEADTPDNFQSRRPNTSFCFLDIRSPGLGDTAMYLCATSRPSRSPNEKLFFGSGTQLSVL.

This clone occurred a few times. The chain employs TRBV19 and TRBJ1-2; 8 positions match TRBD1. Germline loops: CDR1 LNHDA, CDR2 SQIVND (reference sequence). Trimming cost V 6 bases and J 0 bases; bases outside gene matches: 3. The CDR3 runs to 14 residues. The CDR3 is CASRGTGTNYGYTF. The CDR3 coding sequence is TGTGCCAGTAGAGGGACAGGAACTAACTATGGCTACACCTTC.

The CDR3 region has the DNA TGTGCCAGCTCACCGAGTATGACAGGGGGCTACAATGAGCAGTTCTTC. This gives the protein CASSPSMTGGYNEQFF. This rearrangement joins TRBV18 to TRBJ2-1; 9 bases fit TRBD1. The CDR3 runs 16 residues. V lost 3 bases and J lost 3; bases outside the gene matches: 6. Per germline, CDR1 KGHSH and CDR2 LQKENI.

A single count supports this clone. The chain joins TRBV9 to TRBJ2-3, with 8 bases fitting TRBD2. CDR1 is SGDLS, CDR2 YYNGEE, per germline. The CDR3 sequence is 14 residues long. With 3 bases clipped from V and 3 bases from J, the junction kept 3 bases outside the gene matches. This chain's CDR3 is CASSGGTRTDTQYF. The CDR3 DNA is TGTGCCAGCAGCGGAGGGACTAGAACAGATACGCAGTATTTT.

V and J are TRBV5-1 and TRBJ2-7, with 7 bases fitting TRBD2. Germline CDR1 SGHRS, CDR2 YFSETQ. Trimming removed 1 base from V and 3 bases from J; junction bases left unmatched: 7. The CDR3 has 15 residues. CDR3 residues: CASSLLSGTNYEQYF. CDR3 coding DNA: TGCGCCAGCAGCTTGTTGAGCGGGACCAACTACGAGCAGTACTTC.

J is TRBJ1-3 and V is TRBV18, with a possible D match to TRBD1 (5 bases). V gave up 3 bases and J gave up 4 bases, with 10 bases separating them. Germline V lookup: CDR1 KGHSH, CDR2 LQKENI. CDR3 size: 14 residues. The CDR3 region is CASSPEGNGNTIYF. CDR3 nucleotide sequence: TGTGCCAGCTCACCGGAGGGGAACGGAAACACCATATATTTT.

The CDR3 loop reads CASSFGTSDSKTQYF. For the CDR3, the DNA is TGCGCCAGCAGCTTTGGGACTAGCGATTCGAAGACCCAGTACTTC. The V call is TRBV5-1, the J call TRBJ2-5; 10 bases match TRBD2. V dropped 2 bases and J dropped 6; count of bases not matched to a gene: 7. Germline assignment: CDR1 SGHRS and CDR2 YFSETQ. This CDR3 is built from 15 residues.

The chain uses TRBV4-3 and TRBJ2-3; a possible D gene is TRBD2 (5 bases). The CDR3 has 15 amino acids. The V gene's germline CDR1 is LGHNA and CDR2 YSLEER. V lost 6 bases and J 2 bases, leaving 15 bases between the germline ends. The CDR3 sequence: CASSKNGMHTDTQYF. CDR3 DNA: TGCGCCAGCAGTAAAAACGGGATGCACACAGATACGCAGTATTTT.

The chain uses TRBV28 and TRBJ2-5; 9 positions match TRBD1. The germline V gene encodes CDR1 MDHEN and CDR2 SYDVKM. The CDR3 has 14 residues. The V segment lost 5 bases and the J segment 5 bases; nucleotides outside the gene matches: 6. The CDR3 nucleotides are TGTGCCAGCAGTCTAACAGGGGGCGACGAGACCCAGTACTTC. Protein product: CASSLTGGDETQYF.

This sequence joins TRBV4-3 and TRBJ2-3; TRBD2 is a possible D gene (6 bases). CDR1 and CDR2 (germline): LGHNA, YSLEER. This CDR3 region has 17 residues. Trimming took off 1 base at V and 1 base at J, with 15 bases between the two ends. This CDR3 reads CASSQGQRPGGTDTQYF. In DNA form, the CDR3 reads TGCGCCAGCAGCCAAGGCCAAAGACCGGGGGGCACAGATACGCAGTATTTT.

CDR3 coding DNA: TGTGCCAGTACCTACGGACTAGGAACAGATACGCAGTATTTT. This sequence encodes CASTYGLGTDTQYF. The V gene is TRBV19, the J gene TRBJ2-3; 7 bases align to TRBD2. CDR3 size: 14 residues. Germline assignment: CDR1 LNHDA and CDR2 SQIVND (reference sequence). With V trimmed by 7 bases and J by 3 bases, 7 bases remained unmatched.

J is TRBJ2-7 and V is TRBV19; the D is unclear. This CDR3 has 14 amino acids. Germline loops: CDR1 LNHDA, CDR2 SQIVND (reference sequence). Trimming took off 5 bases at V and 6 bases at J, with 17 bases between the two ends. The CDR3 DNA is TGTGCCAGTAGTTCCAGACTGGCTCCCCTCGAGCAGTACTTC. It codes for CASSSRLAPLEQYF.

The V call is TRBV4-2, the J call TRBJ2-3; 9 bases are shared with TRBD2. CDR1 is LGHNA and CDR2 is YNFKEQ in the germline V gene. CDR3 length: 20 amino acids. V dropped 4 bases and J dropped 2; count of bases not matched to a gene: 19. CDR3 in DNA: TGTGCCAGCAGCCCTCTCCACGGGACTAGCAGGAAATCTGTCACAGATACGCAGTATTTT. Translated: CASSPLHGTSRKSVTDTQYF.

The genes are TRBV7-2 and TRBJ2-3, with 7 bases fitting TRBD2. This CDR3 region has 15 residues. Trimming took 7 bases from V and 0 from J; bases not matched to a gene: 7. The germline CDR1 and CDR2 sequences are SGHTA and FQGNSA. CDR3 sequence reads: CASITSGESTDTQYF. The CDR3 DNA is TGTGCCAGCATCACGAGCGGGGAAAGCACAGATACGCAGTATTTT.

The J gene is TRBJ2-5, the V gene TRBV7-3; 7 bases agree with TRBD2. Germline V gene sequence: CDR1 SGHTA, CDR2 FQGTGA. Trimming cost V 1 base and J 4 bases; bases outside gene matches: 6. There are 15 residues in the CDR3. CDR3 bases: TGTGCCAGCAGCTTAAGGGCGGGAGAGGCAGAGACCCAGTACTTC. Amino acid sequence: CASSLRAGEAETQYF.

V and J are TRBV2 and TRBJ2-6, with D possibly matching TRBD2 (7 bases). Per germline, CDR1 SNHLY and CDR2 FYNNEI. The CDR3 sequence is 17 residues long. Trimming left V 8 bases short and J 3 bases short, with 20 bases between. This chain's CDR3 is CASERGAIAFGANVLTF. The CDR3 nucleotides are TGTGCCAGCGAACGGGGGGCGATAGCCTTTGGGGCCAACGTCCTGACTTTC.

The chain combines TRBV5-4 with TRBJ2-3; 11 bases are shared with TRBD2. With V trimmed by 0 bases and J by 5 bases, 5 bases remained unmatched. CDR1 and CDR2 from the germline V gene are SGHNT and YYREEE (reference sequence). The CDR3 spans 16 residues. The DNA for the CDR3 is TGTGCCAGCAGCTTGGGTAGCGGGGGGGCGATAGATACGCAGTATTTT. Amino acid sequence: CASSLGSGGAIDTQYF.

J is TRBJ1-2 and V is TRBV27; D gene uncertain. The CDR3 runs 15 residues. Germline values: CDR1 MNHEY, CDR2 SMNVEV (reference sequence). The V and J ends lost 1 base and 2 bases respectively, with 11 bases between them. The CDR3 loop is CASSLFGRVNYGYTF. In DNA, the CDR3 is TGTGCCAGCAGTTTATTTGGGAGGGTAAACTATGGCTACACCTTC.